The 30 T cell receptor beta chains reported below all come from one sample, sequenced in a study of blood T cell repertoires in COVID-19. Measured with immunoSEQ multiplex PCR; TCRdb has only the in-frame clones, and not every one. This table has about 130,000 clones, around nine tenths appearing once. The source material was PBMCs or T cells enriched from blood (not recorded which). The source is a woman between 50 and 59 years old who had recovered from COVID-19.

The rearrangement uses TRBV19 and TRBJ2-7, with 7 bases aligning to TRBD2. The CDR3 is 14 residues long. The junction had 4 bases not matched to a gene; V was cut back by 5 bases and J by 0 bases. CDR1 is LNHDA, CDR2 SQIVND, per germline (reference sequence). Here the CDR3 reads CASSPGTNSYEQYF. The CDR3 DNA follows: TGTGCCAGTAGTCCCGGGACTAACTCCTACGAGCAGTACTTC. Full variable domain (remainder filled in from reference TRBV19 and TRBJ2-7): DGGITQSPKYLFRKEGQNVTLSCEQNLNHDAMYWYRQDPGQGLRLIYYSQIVNDFQKGDIAEGYSVSREKKESFPLTVTSAQKNPTAFYLCASSPGTNSYEQYFGPGTRLTVT.

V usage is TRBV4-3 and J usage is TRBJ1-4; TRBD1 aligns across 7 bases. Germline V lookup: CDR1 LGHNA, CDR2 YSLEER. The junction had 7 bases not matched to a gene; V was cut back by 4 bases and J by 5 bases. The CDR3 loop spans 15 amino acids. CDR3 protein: CASSLQTGRNEKLFF. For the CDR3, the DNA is TGCGCCAGCAGCCTTCAGACAGGGAGAAATGAAAAACTGTTTTTT.

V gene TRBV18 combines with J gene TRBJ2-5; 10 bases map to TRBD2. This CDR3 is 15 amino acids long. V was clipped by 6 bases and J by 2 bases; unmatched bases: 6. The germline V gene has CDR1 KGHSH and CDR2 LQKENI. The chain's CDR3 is CASSLAGGDQETQYF. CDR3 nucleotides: TGTGCCAGCTCTTTAGCGGGGGGCGATCAAGAGACCCAGTACTTC.

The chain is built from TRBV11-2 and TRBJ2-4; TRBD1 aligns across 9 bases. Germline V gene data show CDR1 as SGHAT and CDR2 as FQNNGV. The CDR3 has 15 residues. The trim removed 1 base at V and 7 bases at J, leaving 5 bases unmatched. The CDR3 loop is CASSLATGGRNIQYF. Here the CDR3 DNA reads TGTGCCAGCAGCTTAGCGACAGGGGGGAGGAACATTCAGTACTTC. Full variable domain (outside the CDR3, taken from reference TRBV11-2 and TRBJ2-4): EAGVAQSPRYKIIEKRQSVAFWCNPISGHATLYWYQQILGQGPKLLIQFQNNGVVDDSQLPKDRFSAERLKGVDSTLKIQPAKLEDSAVYLCASSLATGGRNIQYFGAGTRLSVL.

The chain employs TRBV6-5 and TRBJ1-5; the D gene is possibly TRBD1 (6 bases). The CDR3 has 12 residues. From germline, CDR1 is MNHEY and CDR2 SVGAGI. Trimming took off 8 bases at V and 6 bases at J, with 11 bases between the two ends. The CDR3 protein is CASGGGVQPQHF. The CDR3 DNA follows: TGTGCCAGCGGAGGGGGGGTTCAGCCCCAGCATTTT.

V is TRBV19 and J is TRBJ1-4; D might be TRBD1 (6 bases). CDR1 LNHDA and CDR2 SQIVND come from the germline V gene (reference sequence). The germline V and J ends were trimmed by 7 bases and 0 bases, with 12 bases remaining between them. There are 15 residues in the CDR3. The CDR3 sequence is CASTRRTATNEKLFF. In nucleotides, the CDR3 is TGTGCCAGTACCAGAAGGACAGCAACTAATGAAAAACTGTTTTTT.

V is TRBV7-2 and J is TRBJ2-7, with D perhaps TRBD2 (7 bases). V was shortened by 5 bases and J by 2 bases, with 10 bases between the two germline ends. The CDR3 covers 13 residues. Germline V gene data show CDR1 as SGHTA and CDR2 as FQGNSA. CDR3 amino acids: CASSGGGPYEQYF. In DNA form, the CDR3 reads TGTGCCAGCAGCGGGGGGGGCCCCTACGAGCAGTACTTC. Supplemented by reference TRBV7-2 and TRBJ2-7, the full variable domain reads GAGVSQSPSNKVTEKGKDVELRCDPISGHTALYWYRQSLGQGLEFLIYFQGNSAPDKSGLPSDRFSAERTGGSVSTLTIQRTQQEDSAVYLCASSGGGPYEQYFGPGTRLTVT.

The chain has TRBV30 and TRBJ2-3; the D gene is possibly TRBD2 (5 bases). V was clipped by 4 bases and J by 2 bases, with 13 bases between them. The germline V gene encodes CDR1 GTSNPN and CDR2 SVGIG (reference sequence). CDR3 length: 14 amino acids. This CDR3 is CAWTNGKYTDTQYF. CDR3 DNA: TGTGCCTGGACCAACGGGAAATACACAGATACGCAGTATTTT. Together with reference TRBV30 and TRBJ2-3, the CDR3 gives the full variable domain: SQTIHQWPATLVQPVGSPLSLECTVEGTSNPNLYWYRQAAGRGLQLLFYSVGIGQISSEVPQNLSASRPQDRQFILSSKKLLLSDSGFYLCAWTNGKYTDTQYFGPGTRLTVL.

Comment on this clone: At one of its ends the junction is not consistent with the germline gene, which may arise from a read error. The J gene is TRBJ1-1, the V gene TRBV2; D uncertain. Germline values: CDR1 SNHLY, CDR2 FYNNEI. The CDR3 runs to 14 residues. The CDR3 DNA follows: TGTGCCAGCAGACGGGATCACCTGAACGCTGAAGCTTTCTTT. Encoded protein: CASRRDHLNAEAFF. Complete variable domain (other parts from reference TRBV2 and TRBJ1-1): EPEVTQTPSHQVTQMGQEVILRCVPISNHLYFYWYRQILGQKVEFLVSFYNNEISEKSEIFDDQFSVERPDGSNFTLKIRSTKLEDSAMYFCASRRDHLNAEAFFGQGTRLTVV.

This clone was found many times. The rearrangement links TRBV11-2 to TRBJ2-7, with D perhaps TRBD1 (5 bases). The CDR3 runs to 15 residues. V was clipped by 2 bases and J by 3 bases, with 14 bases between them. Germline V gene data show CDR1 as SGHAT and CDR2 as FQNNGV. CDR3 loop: CASSLIPGRLYEQYF. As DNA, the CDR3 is TGTGCCAGCAGCTTAATCCCAGGGCGTCTCTACGAGCAGTACTTC.

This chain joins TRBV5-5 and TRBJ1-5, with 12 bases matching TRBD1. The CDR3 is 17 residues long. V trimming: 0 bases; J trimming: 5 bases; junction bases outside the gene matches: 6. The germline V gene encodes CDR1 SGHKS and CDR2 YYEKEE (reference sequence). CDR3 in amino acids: CASSLEGTGGTYQPQHF. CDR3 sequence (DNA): TGTGCCAGCAGCTTGGAGGGGACAGGGGGCACGTATCAGCCCCAGCATTTT.

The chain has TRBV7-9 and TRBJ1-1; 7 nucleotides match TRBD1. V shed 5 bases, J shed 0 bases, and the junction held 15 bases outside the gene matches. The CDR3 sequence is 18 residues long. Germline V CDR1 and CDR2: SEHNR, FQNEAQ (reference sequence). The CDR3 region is CASSQRVTGSGMNTEAFF. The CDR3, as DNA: TGTGCCAGCAGCCAAAGGGTGACAGGGTCCGGCATGAACACTGAAGCTTTCTTT.

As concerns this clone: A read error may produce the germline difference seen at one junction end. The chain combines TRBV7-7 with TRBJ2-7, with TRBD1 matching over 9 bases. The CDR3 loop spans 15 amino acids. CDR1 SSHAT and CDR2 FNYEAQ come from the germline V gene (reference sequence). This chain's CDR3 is CASSLLRDRVYEQYF. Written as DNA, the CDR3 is TGTGCTAGCAGCTTACTCCGGGACAGGGTCTACGAGCAGTACTTC.

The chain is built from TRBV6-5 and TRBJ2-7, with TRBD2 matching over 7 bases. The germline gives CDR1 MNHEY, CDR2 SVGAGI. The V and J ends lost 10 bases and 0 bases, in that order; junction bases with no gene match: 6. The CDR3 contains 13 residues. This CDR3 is CAILADSSYEQYF. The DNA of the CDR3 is TGTGCCATTCTAGCGGATAGCTCCTACGAGCAGTACTTC.

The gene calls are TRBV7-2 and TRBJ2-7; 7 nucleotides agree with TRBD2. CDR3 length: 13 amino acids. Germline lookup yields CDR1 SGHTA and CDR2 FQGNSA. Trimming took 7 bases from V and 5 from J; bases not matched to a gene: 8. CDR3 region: CASTAGRDHEQYF. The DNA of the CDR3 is TGTGCCAGCACCGCGGGGAGGGATCACGAGCAGTACTTC.

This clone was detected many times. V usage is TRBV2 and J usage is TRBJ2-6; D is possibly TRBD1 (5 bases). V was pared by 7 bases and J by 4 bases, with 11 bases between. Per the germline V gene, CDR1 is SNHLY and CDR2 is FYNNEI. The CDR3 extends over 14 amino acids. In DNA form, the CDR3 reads TGTGCCAGCACAGTGGGGCCGGGGGCCAACGTCCTGACTTTC. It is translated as CASTVGPGANVLTF.

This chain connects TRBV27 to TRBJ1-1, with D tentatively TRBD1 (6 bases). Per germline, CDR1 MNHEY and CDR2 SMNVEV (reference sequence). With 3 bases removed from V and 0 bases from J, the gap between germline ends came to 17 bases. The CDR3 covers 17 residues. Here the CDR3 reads CASSLGAREHMNTEAFF. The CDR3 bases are TGTGCCAGCAGTTTGGGGGCGAGAGAGCATATGAACACTGAAGCTTTCTTT.

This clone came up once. The CDR3 reads CASSPKLNGVANEQFF. In nucleotides, the CDR3 is TGCGCCAGCAGCCCCAAGTTGAACGGGGTGGCGAATGAGCAGTTCTTC. The chain combines TRBV4-1 with TRBJ2-1; D is perhaps TRBD2 (5 bases). CDR1 MGHRA and CDR2 YSYEKL come from the germline V gene. The CDR3 spans 16 residues. Between the trimmed V and J ends, which lost 4 bases and 7 bases, there was a span of 20 bases.

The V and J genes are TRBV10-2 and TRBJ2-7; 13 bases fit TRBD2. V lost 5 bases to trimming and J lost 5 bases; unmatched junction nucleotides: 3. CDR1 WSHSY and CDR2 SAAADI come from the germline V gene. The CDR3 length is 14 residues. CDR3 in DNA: TGCGCCAGCAGTCGACTAGCGGGGGGCGACGAGCAGTACTTC. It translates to CASSRLAGGDEQYF.

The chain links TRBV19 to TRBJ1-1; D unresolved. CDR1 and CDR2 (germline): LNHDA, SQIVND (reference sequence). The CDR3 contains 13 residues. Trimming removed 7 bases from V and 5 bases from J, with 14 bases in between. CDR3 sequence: CASTPLRETEAFF. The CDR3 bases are TGTGCCAGTACCCCCCTAAGAGAAACTGAAGCTTTCTTT.

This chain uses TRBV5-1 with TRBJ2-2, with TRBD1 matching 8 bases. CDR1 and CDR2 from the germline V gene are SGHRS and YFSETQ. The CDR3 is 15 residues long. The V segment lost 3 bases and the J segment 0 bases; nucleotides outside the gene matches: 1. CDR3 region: CASSWDRPNTGELFF. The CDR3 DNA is TGCGCCAGCAGCTGGGACAGGCCGAACACCGGGGAGCTGTTTTTT.

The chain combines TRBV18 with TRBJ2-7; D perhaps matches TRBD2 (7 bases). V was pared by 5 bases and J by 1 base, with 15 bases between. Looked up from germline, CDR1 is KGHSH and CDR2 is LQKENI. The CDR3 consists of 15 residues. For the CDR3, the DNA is TGTGCCAGCTCAGCCGGGACACTAGCGTCCTACGAGCAGTACTTC. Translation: CASSAGTLASYEQYF.

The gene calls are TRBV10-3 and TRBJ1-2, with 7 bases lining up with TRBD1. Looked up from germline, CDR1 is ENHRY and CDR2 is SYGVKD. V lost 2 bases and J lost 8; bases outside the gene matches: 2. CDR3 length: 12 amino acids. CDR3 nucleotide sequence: TGTGCCATCAGTGAGGACAGGGACGGCTACACCTTC. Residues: CAISEDRDGYTF.

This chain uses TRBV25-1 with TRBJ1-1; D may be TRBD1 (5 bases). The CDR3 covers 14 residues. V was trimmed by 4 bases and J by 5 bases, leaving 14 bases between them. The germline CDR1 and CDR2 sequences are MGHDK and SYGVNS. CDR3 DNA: TGTGCCAGCAGTGCGACAGCCCGATGGACTGAAGCTTTCTTT. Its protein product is CASSATARWTEAFF.

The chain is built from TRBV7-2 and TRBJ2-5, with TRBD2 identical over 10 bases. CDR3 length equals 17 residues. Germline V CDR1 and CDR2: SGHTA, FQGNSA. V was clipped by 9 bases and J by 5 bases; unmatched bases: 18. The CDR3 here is CASIQGAGGPDGETQYF. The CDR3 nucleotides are TGTGCCAGTATCCAGGGAGCGGGGGGGCCGGATGGGGAGACCCAGTACTTC.

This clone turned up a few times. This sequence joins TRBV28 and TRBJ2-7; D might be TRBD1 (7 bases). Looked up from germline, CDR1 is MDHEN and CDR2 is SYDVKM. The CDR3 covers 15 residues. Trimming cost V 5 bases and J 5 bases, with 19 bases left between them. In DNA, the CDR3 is TGTGCCAGCAGTGAGCCAGGGGGAGGCCTGGACGAGCAGTACTTC. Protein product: CASSEPGGGLDEQYF. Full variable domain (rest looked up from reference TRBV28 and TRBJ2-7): DVKVTQSSRYLVKRTGEKVFLECVQDMDHENMFWYRQDPGLGLRLIYFSYDVKMKEKGDIPEGYSVSREKKERFSLILESASTNQTSMYLCASSEPGGGLDEQYFGPGTRLTVT.

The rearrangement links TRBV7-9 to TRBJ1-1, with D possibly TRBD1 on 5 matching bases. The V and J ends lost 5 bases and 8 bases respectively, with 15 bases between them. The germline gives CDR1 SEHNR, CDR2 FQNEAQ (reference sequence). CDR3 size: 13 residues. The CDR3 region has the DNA TGTGCCAGCAGCGGTCAGGGTTCTATGGAAGCTTTCTTT. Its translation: CASSGQGSMEAFF.

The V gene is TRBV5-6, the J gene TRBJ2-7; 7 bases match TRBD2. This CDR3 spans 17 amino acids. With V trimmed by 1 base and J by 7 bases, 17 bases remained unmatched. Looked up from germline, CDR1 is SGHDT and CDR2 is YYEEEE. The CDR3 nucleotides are TGTGCCAGCAGCTTGTGGTCAGACGTCGGGACTACCAAGGAGCAGTACTTC. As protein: CASSLWSDVGTTKEQYF.

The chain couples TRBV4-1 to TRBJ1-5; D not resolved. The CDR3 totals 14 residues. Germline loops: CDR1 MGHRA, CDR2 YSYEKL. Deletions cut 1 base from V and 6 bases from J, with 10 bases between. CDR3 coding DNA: TGCGCCAGCAGCCAAGGTCAGGTAGGTCAGCCCCAGCATTTT. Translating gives CASSQGQVGQPQHF.

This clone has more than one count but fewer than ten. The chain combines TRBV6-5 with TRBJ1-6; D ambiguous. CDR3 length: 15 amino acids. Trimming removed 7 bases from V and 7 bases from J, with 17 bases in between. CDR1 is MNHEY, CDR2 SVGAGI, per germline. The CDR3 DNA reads TGTGCCAGCACCCTCGGCCGCGGAGGAAATTCACCCCTCCACTTT. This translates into CASTLGRGGNSPLHF.